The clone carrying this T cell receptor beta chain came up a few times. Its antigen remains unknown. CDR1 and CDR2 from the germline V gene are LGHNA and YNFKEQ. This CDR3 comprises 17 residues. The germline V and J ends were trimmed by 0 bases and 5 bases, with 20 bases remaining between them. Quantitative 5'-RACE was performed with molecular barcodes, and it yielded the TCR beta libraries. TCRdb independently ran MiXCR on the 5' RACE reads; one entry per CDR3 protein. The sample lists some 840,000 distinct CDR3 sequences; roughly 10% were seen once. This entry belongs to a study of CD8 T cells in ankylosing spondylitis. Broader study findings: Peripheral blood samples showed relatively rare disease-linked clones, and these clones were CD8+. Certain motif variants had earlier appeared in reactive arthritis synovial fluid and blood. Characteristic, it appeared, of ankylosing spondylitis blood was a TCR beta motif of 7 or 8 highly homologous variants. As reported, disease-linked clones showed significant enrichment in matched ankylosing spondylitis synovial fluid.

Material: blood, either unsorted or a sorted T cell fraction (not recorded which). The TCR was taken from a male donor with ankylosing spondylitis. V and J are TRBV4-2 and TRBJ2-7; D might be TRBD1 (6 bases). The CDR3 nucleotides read TGTGCCAGCAGCCAAGAAGTGGCCGCCAGGGGAGCCAACGAGCAGTACTTC. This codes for CASSQEVAARGANEQYF.